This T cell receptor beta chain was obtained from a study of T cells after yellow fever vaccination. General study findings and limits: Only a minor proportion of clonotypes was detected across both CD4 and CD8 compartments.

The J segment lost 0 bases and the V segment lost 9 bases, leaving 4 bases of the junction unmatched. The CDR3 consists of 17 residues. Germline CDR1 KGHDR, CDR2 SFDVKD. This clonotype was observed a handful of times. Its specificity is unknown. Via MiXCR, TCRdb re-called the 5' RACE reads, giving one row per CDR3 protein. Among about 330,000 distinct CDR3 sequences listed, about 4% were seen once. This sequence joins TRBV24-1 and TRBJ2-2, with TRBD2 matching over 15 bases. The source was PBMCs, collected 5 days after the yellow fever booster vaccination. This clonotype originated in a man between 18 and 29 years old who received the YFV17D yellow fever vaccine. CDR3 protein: CATSGLAGGANTGELFF. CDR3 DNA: TGTGCCACCTCGGGACTAGCGGGGGGCGCGAACACCGGGGAGCTGTTTTTT.